Presented here are 10 T cell receptor beta chains from one specimen sequenced in a study of T cell responses to AZD1222 COVID-19 vaccine. Only in-frame clones appear in the TCRdb table, and some are missing; sequencing was by immunoSEQ multiplex PCR. The sample consists of roughly 130,000 clones, around 90% of them appearing once. Here the sequenced sample was peripheral blood, taken on day 0 of AZD1222 vaccination. These receptors all come from an adult in good health.

The chain couples TRBV5-1 to TRBJ2-1; 7 bases agree with TRBD1. Trimming removed 0 bases from V and 4 bases from J; junction bases left unmatched: 10. The CDR3 has 17 amino acids. Germline CDR1 and CDR2: SGHRS and YFSETQ. Here the CDR3 DNA reads TGCGCCAGCAGCTTGGGAGGATTCCGGGACAGATACAATGAGCAGTTCTTC. Its translation: CASSLGGFRDRYNEQFF.

V and J are TRBV18 and TRBJ1-2; D is possibly TRBD1 (6 bases). Germline V gene sequence: CDR1 KGHSH, CDR2 LQKENI. Trimming left V 3 bases short and J 6 bases short, with 17 bases between. There are 15 residues in the CDR3. CDR3 amino acids: CASSPLSQGRDGYTF. In DNA form, the CDR3 reads TGTGCCAGCTCACCTCTCTCTCAGGGGAGAGATGGCTACACCTTC.

The V gene is TRBV19, the J gene TRBJ2-1; the D gene is possibly TRBD2 (5 bases). Looked up from germline, CDR1 is LNHDA and CDR2 is SQIVND (reference sequence). The CDR3 is 13 amino acids. The V end was cut by 2 bases, the J end by 9 bases, with 11 bases between. CDR3 in amino acids: CASSIFSGIEQFF. CDR3 in DNA: TGTGCCAGTAGTATATTTTCGGGGATTGAGCAGTTCTTC. Supplemented by reference TRBV19 and TRBJ2-1, the full variable domain reads DGGITQSPKYLFRKEGQNVTLSCEQNLNHDAMYWYRQDPGQGLRLIYYSQIVNDFQKGDIAEGYSVSREKKESFPLTVTSAQKNPTAFYLCASSIFSGIEQFFGPGTRLTVL.

This chain uses TRBV18 with TRBJ2-5; a weak D match, TRBD1 (6 bases). This CDR3 is built from 15 residues. The germline V gene encodes CDR1 KGHSH and CDR2 LQKENI. V was cut by 3 bases and J by 5 bases, with 16 bases left in between. This chain's CDR3 is CASSPAHGQYETQYF. The CDR3 nucleotides read TGTGCCAGCTCACCTGCTCATGGACAGTACGAGACCCAGTACTTC.

The CDR3: CASSYLAGNNSPLHF. The CDR3 region has the DNA TGTGCCAGCAGTTACTTGGCAGGGAATAATTCACCCCTCCACTTT. This rearrangement joins TRBV6-2 or TRBV6-3 to TRBJ1-6, with D possibly matching TRBD1 (5 bases). This CDR3 contains 15 residues. CDR1 is MNHEY and CDR2 is SVGEGT in the germline V gene. Trimming took 1 base from V and 5 from J, leaving 9 bases between them.

The chain uses TRBV28 and TRBJ1-1, with D perhaps TRBD1 (6 bases). The CDR3 runs to 17 residues. Germline V gene sequence: CDR1 MDHEN, CDR2 SYDVKM. V was shortened by 8 bases and J by 5 bases, with 27 bases between the two germline ends. CDR3 DNA: TGTGCCAGCCGGGACACCGGCGGCGGGCCTGTAAGGACTGAAGCTTTCTTT. It yields the protein CASRDTGGGPVRTEAFF.

The V and J genes are TRBV28 and TRBJ1-2, with a weak D call TRBD1 (6 bases). The CDR3 totals 16 residues. V was clipped by 1 base and J by 4 bases, with 16 bases between them. Germline loops: CDR1 MDHEN, CDR2 SYDVKM. The CDR3, as DNA: TGTGCCAGCAGTTTATTAGCCCGGACAGCCGTCTATGGCTACACCTTC. This codes for CASSLLARTAVYGYTF.

V usage is TRBV7-9 and J usage is TRBJ2-6; D perhaps matches TRBD1 (5 bases). This CDR3 contains 16 residues. The V gene lost 5 bases and the J gene lost 0 bases, with 11 bases spanning the gap. The germline V gene has CDR1 SEHNR and CDR2 FQNEAQ (reference sequence). In DNA form, the CDR3 reads TGTGCCAGCAGCATTACAGGATACTCTGGGGCCAACGTCCTGACTTTC. Its protein product is CASSITGYSGANVLTF. Drawing the rest from reference TRBV7-9 and TRBJ2-6, the complete variable domain is DTGVSQNPRHKITKRGQNVTFRCDPISEHNRLYWYRQTLGQGPEFLTYFQNEAQLEKSRLLSDRFSAERPKGSFSTLEIQRTEQGDSAMYLCASSITGYSGANVLTFGAGSRLTVL.

V gene TRBV3-1 (or the pseudogene TRBV3-2) combines with J gene TRBJ1-2; unclear D gene. V lost 0 bases and J 4 bases, leaving 9 bases between the germline ends. Germline V gene lookup returns CDR1 LGHDT and CDR2 YNNKEL (reference sequence). The CDR3 runs to 14 residues. In DNA, the CDR3 is TGTGCCAGCAGCCAAGACAAGGGAGGCTATGGCTACACCTTC. Amino acid sequence: CASSQDKGGYGYTF.

The rearrangement joins TRBV4-3 to TRBJ1-1; D gene unclear. V lost 2 bases and J 0 bases, leaving 13 bases between the germline ends. The CDR3 contains 16 residues. Germline V gene sequence: CDR1 LGHNA, CDR2 YSLEER. The DNA of the CDR3 is TGCGCCAGCAGCCAAAACTGGGTAGGGATGAACACTGAAGCTTTCTTT. It specifies CASSQNWVGMNTEAFF.